Listed here are 30 T cell receptor beta chains from one sample, sequenced in a study of CD8+ T cells in alopecia areata. RNA extraction and reverse transcription yielded cDNA as sequencing template. Only in-frame clones appear in the TCRdb table, and some are missing; sequencing was by immunoSEQ multiplex PCR. This table holds more than 140,000 clones, more than 85% found once. The treatment was: oral pan-JAK inhibitor, 5-10 mg twice daily. The sequencing used CD8+ T cells sorted from blood, collected at week 4, from a patient treated with tofacitinib. These receptors all stem from a human donor with alopecia areata.

The chain couples TRBV6-5 to TRBJ1-2, with D hard to call. The CDR3 is 13 amino acids. Per the germline V gene, CDR1 is MNHEY and CDR2 is SVGAGI. Trimming stripped 2 bases from V and 2 bases from J, with 6 bases between. The CDR3 is CASSYGINYGYTF. CDR3 bases: TGTGCCAGCAGTTACGGGATAAACTATGGCTACACCTTC.

This sequence joins TRBV11-2 and TRBJ2-7; perhaps TRBD1 as D (6 bases). Trimming took off 4 bases at V and 0 bases at J, with 10 bases between the two ends. Germline V gene sequence: CDR1 SGHAT, CDR2 FQNNGV. This CDR3 region has 14 residues. The CDR3 sequence: CASSSTGSSYEQYF. CDR3 DNA: TGTGCCAGCAGCTCAACAGGGAGCTCCTACGAGCAGTACTTC.

The genes are TRBV11-3 and TRBJ2-6; 7 bases are a match to TRBD1. V was clipped by 5 bases and J by 4 bases; unmatched bases: 8. The CDR3 length is 16 residues. The germline CDR1 and CDR2 sequences are SGHNT and YENEEA. CDR3 amino acids: CASSDETGSGANVLTF. CDR3 bases: TGTGCCAGCAGCGACGAGACAGGGTCAGGGGCCAACGTCCTGACTTTC.

This chain connects TRBV7-3 to TRBJ2-7; maybe TRBD2 (6 bases). CDR1 and CDR2 from the germline V gene are SGHTA and FQGTGA. This CDR3 has 13 residues. Trimming cost V 2 bases and J 4 bases, with 9 bases left between them. The chain's CDR3 is CASSLLSGYEQYF. Here the CDR3 DNA reads TGTGCCAGCAGCTTACTGAGCGGGTACGAGCAGTACTTC.

This clone was counted once. The chain carries TRBV5-4 and TRBJ2-3, with 10 nucleotides matching TRBD2. There are 16 residues in the CDR3. The V and J ends lost 0 bases and 5 bases, in that order; junction bases with no gene match: 6. Germline values: CDR1 SGHNT, CDR2 YYREEE (reference sequence). The CDR3 DNA follows: TGTGCCAGCAGCTTGGAGCCAGCGGGGGGGCGAGATACGCAGTATTTT. Its translation is CASSLEPAGGRDTQYF.

This clone has only a few counts. V gene TRBV5-4 combines with J gene TRBJ2-1, with a tentative D call TRBD2 (5 bases). CDR3 length: 17 amino acids. CDR1 is SGHNT, CDR2 YYREEE, per germline (reference sequence). Trimming left V 0 bases short and J 0 bases short, with 13 bases between. CDR3 loop: CASSLEERRSSYNEQFF. The CDR3 DNA follows: TGTGCCAGCAGCTTGGAGGAGCGGAGGAGCTCCTACAATGAGCAGTTCTTC.

There are a few counts of this clone. This chain links TRBV7-2 with TRBJ2-4; D is unclear. V was pared by 0 bases and J by 6 bases, with 3 bases between. There are 12 residues in the CDR3. The germline gives CDR1 SGHTA, CDR2 FQGNSA. This chain's CDR3 is CASSLAGNIQYF. DNA of the CDR3: TGTGCCAGCAGCTTAGCAGGAAACATTCAGTACTTC.

The chain has TRBV4-1 and TRBJ2-7; D might be TRBD1 (5 bases). Trimming stripped 1 base from V and 0 bases from J, with 13 bases between. This CDR3 spans 16 amino acids. The germline V gene has CDR1 MGHRA and CDR2 YSYEKL. In nucleotides, the CDR3 is TGCGCCAGCAGCCAAGCCTGGGGCGGTGACTCCTACGAGCAGTACTTC. This codes for CASSQAWGGDSYEQYF.

V and J are TRBV27 and TRBJ1-5; possible D gene TRBD1, 5 bases. Trimming cost V 5 bases and J 7 bases, with 15 bases left between them. The germline V gene encodes CDR1 MNHEY and CDR2 SMNVEV (reference sequence). There are 14 residues in the CDR3. The CDR3: CASSPTWGTQPQHF. For the CDR3, the DNA is TGTGCCAGCAGTCCGACTTGGGGGACCCAGCCCCAGCATTTT.

The CDR3 DNA reads as TGTGCCAGCAGTGAAGCAGATCCTCCGGGACAGGGGCGGAATGAGCAGTTCTTC. Protein: CASSEADPPGQGRNEQFF. The chain employs TRBV2 and TRBJ2-1; 10 bases are shared with TRBD1. CDR3 length equals 18 residues. Looked up from germline, CDR1 is SNHLY and CDR2 is FYNNEI. V was pared by 0 bases and J by 7 bases, with 12 bases of the junction left unmatched.

The gene calls are TRBV5-6 and TRBJ2-7; D gene ambiguous. CDR1 is SGHDT and CDR2 is YYEEEE in the germline V gene. Trimming stripped 2 bases from V and 2 bases from J, with 2 bases between. The CDR3 sequence is 11 residues long. The chain's CDR3 is CASSFTYEQYF. CDR3 nucleotide sequence: TGTGCCAGCAGCTTTACCTACGAGCAGTACTTC.

The J gene is TRBJ1-1, the V gene TRBV5-4; maybe TRBD1 (5 bases). Per the germline V gene, CDR1 is SGHNT and CDR2 is YYREEE (reference sequence). The CDR3 loop spans 14 amino acids. Between the trimmed V and J ends, which lost 2 bases and 1 base, there was a span of 9 bases. CDR3 protein: CASSFGGGNTEAFF. DNA for the CDR3: TGTGCCAGCAGCTTCGGGGGAGGGAACACTGAAGCTTTCTTT.

This clone showed up just once. The CDR3 coding sequence is TGTGCCTGGAGTGTAGGGACGGTGAATACCTACGAGCAGTACTTC. Translating gives CAWSVGTVNTYEQYF. The V gene is TRBV30, the J gene TRBJ2-7; tentatively, D is TRBD1 or TRBD2 (5 bases each). The CDR3 totals 15 residues. Germline loops: CDR1 GTSNPN, CDR2 SVGIG (reference sequence). Trimming shortened V by 0 bases and J by 2 bases, and 14 bases separated the two germline ends.

As regards this clone: Other DNA sequences of this sample code for an identical CDR3. The V and J genes are TRBV9 and TRBJ2-5; tentative D call: TRBD1 (5 bases). V lost 0 bases, J lost 5 bases, and 8 bases lay in between. The germline CDR1 and CDR2 sequences are SGDLS and YYNGEE. The CDR3 has 13 residues. The CDR3 DNA sequence: TGTGCCAGCAGCGTAGTTCCAGGGGAGACCCAGTACTTC. Protein sequence: CASSVVPGETQYF.

This clone is termed medium-sized. The V and J genes are TRBV6-4 and TRBJ2-3; TRBD2 matches 8 bases. Germline V gives CDR1 MRHNA, CDR2 SNTAGT. The CDR3 spans 15 residues. Trimming took 4 bases from V and 1 from J; bases not matched to a gene: 4. The CDR3 nucleotides read TGTGCCAGCAGTGGGACAGCGGGGGGCACAGATACGCAGTATTTT. This encodes CASSGTAGGTDTQYF.

The chain links TRBV5-6 to TRBJ1-1; the D is unclear. Trimming took 4 bases from V and 6 from J, leaving 13 bases between them. Germline CDR1 is SGHDT and CDR2 is YYEEEE. The length of the CDR3 is 13 residues. CDR3 region: CASSQLGRAEAFF. The CDR3 DNA reads as TGTGCCAGCAGCCAGCTCGGTCGAGCTGAAGCTTTCTTT. Together with reference TRBV5-6 and TRBJ1-1, the CDR3 gives the full variable domain: DAGVTQSPTHLIKTRGQQVTLRCSPKSGHDTVSWYQQALGQGPQFIFQYYEEEERQRGNFPDRFSGHQFPNYSSELNVNALLLGDSALYLCASSQLGRAEAFFGQGTRLTVV.

The chain carries TRBV27 and TRBJ2-1; TRBD1 aligns across 7 bases. Trimming at V came to 7 bases and at J to 6 bases, leaving 9 bases not matched to a gene. Germline CDR1 MNHEY, CDR2 SMNVEV (reference sequence). The CDR3 runs to 14 residues. CDR3 sequence reads: CASILTGSGNEQFF. The CDR3 DNA follows: TGTGCCAGCATCCTGACAGGGTCGGGCAATGAGCAGTTCTTC.

V and J are TRBV4-1 and TRBJ2-1, with D perhaps matching TRBD2 (5 bases). This CDR3 comprises 15 residues. Germline V CDR1 and CDR2: MGHRA, YSYEKL. The germline V and J ends were trimmed by 3 bases and 6 bases, with 15 bases remaining between them. In DNA form, the CDR3 reads TGCGCCAGCAGCCAGGGCGAGGGAGCCCGCAATGAGCAGTTCTTC. Amino acid sequence: CASSQGEGARNEQFF.

This chain joins TRBV13 and TRBJ2-5; a possible D gene is TRBD2 (6 bases). This CDR3 spans 16 amino acids. Germline V gene sequence: CDR1 PRHDT, CDR2 FYEKMQ (reference sequence). Trimming took off 8 bases at V and 2 bases at J, with 21 bases between the two ends. CDR3 sequence reads: CASGRTTGDKQETQYF. The CDR3 DNA is TGTGCCAGCGGGAGGACAACGGGAGACAAGCAAGAGACCCAGTACTTC.

The rearrangement links TRBV6-6 to TRBJ2-7; the D is unclear. Looked up from germline, CDR1 is MNHNY and CDR2 is SVGAGI (reference sequence). Between the trimmed V and J ends, which lost 0 bases and 6 bases, there was a span of 12 bases. The CDR3 is 14 amino acids. CDR3 amino acids: CASSYSTSKGEQYF. The CDR3 DNA reads as TGTGCCAGCAGTTACTCCACCTCCAAGGGCGAGCAGTACTTC.

This rearrangement joins TRBV4-1 to TRBJ2-5; the match to TRBD2 covers 9 bases. J was trimmed by 4 bases and V by 4 bases; bases with no gene match: 13. This CDR3 spans 17 amino acids. Germline loops: CDR1 MGHRA, CDR2 YSYEKL. The CDR3 DNA sequence: TGCGCCAGCAGCCCGTCTGGGGGCGGGAGGGATCGAGAGACCCAGTACTTC. Its protein is CASSPSGGGRDRETQYF.

The CDR3: CASSLGGSAYEQYF. The DNA of the CDR3 is TGTGCCAGCAGCTTGGGAGGGTCAGCGTACGAGCAGTACTTC. The V call is TRBV5-6, the J call TRBJ2-5; a possible D gene is TRBD2 (5 bases). The DNA end is a closer match to TRBJ2-7, so the J assignment may be wrong. The germline gives CDR1 SGHDT, CDR2 YYEEEE. The length of the CDR3 is 14 residues.

The chain joins TRBV25-1 to TRBJ1-1, with no clear D. CDR3 size: 11 residues. The germline V and J ends were trimmed by 4 bases and 6 bases, with 6 bases remaining between them. Germline V gives CDR1 MGHDK, CDR2 SYGVNS. The CDR3 coding sequence is TGTGCCAGCAGTGTCGGCCCTGAAGCTTTCTTT. Amino acids: CASSVGPEAFF.

The CDR3 region has the DNA TGCAGCGCCCTGGGAGCAGGGGTATTCGGGGAGCTGTTTTTT. Residues: CSALGAGVFGELFF. The V call is TRBV29-1, the J call TRBJ2-2, with D possibly being TRBD1 (6 bases). Germline values: CDR1 SQVTM, CDR2 ANQGSEA. The ends were cut back, 7 bases at V and 7 bases at J, with 19 bases in the middle. The CDR3 extends over 14 amino acids.

The chain links TRBV7-9 to TRBJ2-7; D unresolved. This CDR3 contains 16 residues. The germline gives CDR1 SEHNR, CDR2 FQNEAQ (reference sequence). Trimming pared 5 bases from V and 1 base from J, leaving 18 bases between. CDR3 amino acids: CASSPTEPGPSYEQYF. CDR3 nucleotide sequence: TGTGCCAGCAGCCCAACGGAGCCAGGCCCATCCTACGAGCAGTACTTC. The complete variable domain, with remaining parts taken from reference TRBV7-9 and TRBJ2-7, reads DTGVSQNPRHKITKRGQNVTFRCDPISEHNRLYWYRQTLGQGPEFLTYFQNEAQLEKSRLLSDRFSAERPKGSFSTLEIQRTEQGDSAMYLCASSPTEPGPSYEQYFGPGTRLTVT.

The rearrangement uses TRBV27 and TRBJ1-4, with D perhaps matching TRBD1 (5 bases). CDR1 MNHEY and CDR2 SMNVEV come from the germline V gene (reference sequence). This CDR3 has 14 amino acids. Deletions cut 4 bases from V and 3 bases from J, with 9 bases between. CDR3 region: CASSSRQPNEKLFF. As DNA, the CDR3 is TGTGCCAGCAGTTCACGACAGCCTAATGAAAAACTGTTTTTT.

The CDR3 nucleotides read TGCGCCAGCAGCTCGGGACAGGCGAACACTGAAGCTTTCTTT. Protein: CASSSGQANTEAFF. The gene calls are TRBV5-1 and TRBJ1-1; 8 nucleotides line up with TRBD1. The germline gives CDR1 SGHRS, CDR2 YFSETQ. The CDR3 totals 14 residues. J was trimmed by 1 base and V by 3 bases; bases with no gene match: 2.

The chain uses TRBV27 and TRBJ1-1; D is unresolved. This CDR3 is 13 amino acids long. The germline CDR1 and CDR2 sequences are MNHEY and SMNVEV (reference sequence). V lost 5 bases to trimming and J lost 6 bases, with 13 bases between them. The CDR3 DNA reads as TGTGCCAGCAGTCCCGCCAGCTGGGCTGAAGCTTTCTTT. It specifies CASSPASWAEAFF.

The chain carries TRBV19 and TRBJ2-2; D is uncertain. The CDR3 is 13 amino acids. Deletions cut 8 bases from V and 3 bases from J, with 10 bases between. Germline values: CDR1 LNHDA, CDR2 SQIVND (reference sequence). CDR3 sequence (DNA): TGTGCCAGTTGGAGAACTTACACCGGGGAGCTGTTTTTT. Its translation: CASWRTYTGELFF.

This rearrangement joins TRBV29-1 to TRBJ2-5, with D unclear. Germline CDR1 is SQVTM and CDR2 is ANQGSEA. This CDR3 has 12 amino acids. Trimming left V 3 bases short and J 5 bases short, with 10 bases between. Here the CDR3 reads CSVEGDVETQYF. CDR3 DNA: TGCAGCGTTGAGGGTGACGTGGAGACCCAGTACTTC. Variable domain in full (rest from reference TRBV29-1 and TRBJ2-5): SAVISQKPSRDICQRGTSLTIQCQVDSQVTMMFWYRQQPGQSLTLIATANQGSEATYESGFVIDKFPISRPNLTFSTLTVSNMSPEDSSIYLCSVEGDVETQYFGPGTRLLVL.